The clone carrying this T cell receptor (beta chain) was picked up many times. Its cognate antigen is unknown. This sample is drawn from a study of neurological immune-mediated disorders. Study-level results: Levels of TCR clonal expansion peaked in HTLV-1-associated myelopathy and reached their lowest in multiple sclerosis, under those of healthy controls.

It was from 2 million PBMCs stored at -80 C that the unsorted libraries were obtained. MiXCR, run by TCRdb on the 5' RACE reads, gives a single entry per CDR3 protein. Of about 36,000 distinct CDR3 sequences detected, around a tenth appear once; the ten largest clones hold 6.6%. What was sequenced was PBMCs. The receptor's source is a woman under 40 with HTLV-1-associated myelopathy (HAM/TSP).

The CDR3, as DNA: TGTGCCAGCAGTCCACAGGGTTCGGGCTACGAGCAGTACTTC. Protein: CASSPQGSGYEQYF. The V gene is TRBV6-1, the J gene TRBJ2-7; a weak D match, TRBD1 (6 bases). Germline V gives CDR1 MNHNS, CDR2 SASEGT. This CDR3 is 14 amino acids long. Between the trimmed V and J ends, which lost 5 bases and 3 bases, there was a span of 14 bases.